The 28 T cell receptor beta chains below come from one sample, sequenced in a study of Ad26.COV2.S vaccination and SARS-CoV-2 variants (dated by TCRdb to 2020 to 2022). The meaning of the sample's treatment or condition label: some 20 received Ad26.COV2.S at low or high dose, single or two shots; roughly 5 received placebo; per-sample allocation not given. Repertoires of vaccine and placebo recipients were sequenced from samples collected on day 63 after the first injection. The library was prepared using the immunoSEQ multiplex PCR assay. In its TCRdb copy, this immuneACCESS table keeps in-frame sequences only and misses some clones. Where compared with another copy, unresolved V genes explain less than half of these, and the others have no known cause. Here the sample has roughly 400,000 clones; 92% occur a single time. Together, the top ten hold under 2% of the sample. This sample comprised peripheral blood, obtained in a trial of Ad26.COV2.S vaccine versus placebo. These receptors originate from a person between 18 and 65 years old who received the Ad26.COV2.S COVID-19 vaccine or a placebo.

The chain uses TRBV5-4 and TRBJ2-5; unclear D gene. Germline V lookup: CDR1 SGHNT, CDR2 YYREEE (reference sequence). There are 15 residues in the CDR3. The V end lost 5 bases, the J end lost 2 bases, and 16 bases lay between the germline ends. Here the CDR3 reads CASRTGSRTQETQYF. CDR3 DNA sequence: TGTGCCAGCAGGACGGGCTCTAGAACTCAAGAGACCCAGTACTTC.

The CDR3: CASSGTGFSPLHF. The DNA of the CDR3 is TGTGCCAGTAGTGGGACAGGGTTTTCACCCCTCCACTTT. The genes are TRBV19 and TRBJ1-6; TRBD1 matches 9 bases. With V trimmed by 5 bases and J by 9 bases, 2 bases remained unmatched. CDR1 is LNHDA, CDR2 SQIVND, per germline (reference sequence). The CDR3 loop spans 13 amino acids.

In this sample, this clone turned up once. This chain connects TRBV19 to TRBJ2-1; no reliable D call. CDR1 and CDR2 (germline): LNHDA, SQIVND (reference sequence). The V and J ends lost 0 bases and 2 bases respectively, with 8 bases between them. The CDR3 is 15 residues long. The CDR3 region has the DNA TGTGCCAGTAGTATAGAGGGTAGGACCTACAATGAGCAGTTCTTC. This sequence encodes CASSIEGRTYNEQFF.

The CDR3 DNA follows: TGTGCCAGCAGCCAAGATCAACAGGGGGCGAGAGTCGAGCAGTACTTC. This codes for CASSQDQQGARVEQYF. This chain joins TRBV3-1 (or the pseudogene TRBV3-2) and TRBJ2-7, with 9 bases lining up with TRBD1. Germline values: CDR1 LGHDT, CDR2 YNNKEL (reference sequence). The V and J ends lost 0 bases and 6 bases, in that order; junction bases with no gene match: 9. This CDR3 is built from 16 residues.

This chain connects TRBV11-2 to TRBJ1-3, with D unresolved. The CDR3 totals 15 residues. Trimming took off 0 bases at V and 4 bases at J, with 10 bases between the two ends. CDR1 and CDR2 (germline): SGHAT, FQNNGV. This CDR3 is CASSLDQLPGNTIYF. DNA for the CDR3: TGTGCCAGCAGCTTAGACCAGTTGCCGGGAAACACCATATATTTT.

The chain joins TRBV10-1 to TRBJ2-1; TRBD2 matches 9 bases. Germline CDR1 is WNHNN and CDR2 is SYGVQD (reference sequence). Unmatched junction bases numbered 9, after V lost 2 bases and J lost 7 bases. The CDR3 totals 16 residues. The CDR3 nucleotides read TGCGCCAGCAGTGAGCGTCTAGCGGGGTTCGCGAATGAGCAGTTCTTC. Protein sequence: CASSERLAGFANEQFF.

The V gene is TRBV6-2 or TRBV6-3, the J gene TRBJ2-1; 8 positions match TRBD2. The germline V gene has CDR1 MNHEY and CDR2 SVGEGT. This CDR3 spans 15 amino acids. With V trimmed by 2 bases and J by 6 bases, 6 bases remained unmatched. The CDR3 DNA is TGTGCCAGCAGTTACCTACGGGGGGGGTTCAATGAGCAGTTCTTC. This translates into CASSYLRGGFNEQFF.

This chain links TRBV25-1 with TRBJ1-5; TRBD1 is a possible D gene (6 bases). The CDR3 runs to 14 residues. V lost 2 bases to trimming and J lost 13 bases, with 18 bases between them. Germline CDR1 reads MGHDK; CDR2 reads SYGVNS. CDR3 residues: CASSEGGRGGIQHF. Written as DNA, the CDR3 is TGTGCCAGCAGTGAAGGAGGTCGCGGGGGCATTCAGCATTTT.

The chain joins TRBV5-1 to TRBJ2-1; weak D call: TRBD1 (6 bases). Germline V gene data show CDR1 as SGHRS and CDR2 as YFSETQ. CDR3 length equals 15 residues. Between the trimmed V and J ends, which lost 4 bases and 0 bases, there was a span of 11 bases. CDR3 in DNA: TGCGCCAGCAGCGTTCAGGGGAGCTCCTACAATGAGCAGTTCTTC. It yields the protein CASSVQGSSYNEQFF.

The chain employs TRBV12-3 or TRBV12-4 and TRBJ1-1; D is possibly TRBD1 (6 bases). The V and J ends lost 5 bases and 7 bases respectively, with 11 bases between them. The CDR3 has 12 residues. CDR3 in amino acids: CASSHGTFEAFF. CDR3 nucleotide sequence: TGTGCCAGCAGTCATGGGACATTTGAAGCTTTCTTT.

This clone was detected only a few times. The chain is built from TRBV11-2 and TRBJ1-6; no reliable D call. This CDR3 region has 16 residues. Germline V gene lookup returns CDR1 SGHAT and CDR2 FQNNGV. The V end lost 0 bases, the J end lost 10 bases, and 16 bases lay between the germline ends. CDR3 loop: CASSLEALGVLSPLHF. For the CDR3, the DNA is TGTGCCAGCAGCTTAGAGGCCCTCGGAGTCCTCTCACCCCTCCACTTT.

V and J are TRBV24-1 and TRBJ2-1, with 10 bases identical to TRBD1. Germline V gene lookup returns CDR1 KGHDR and CDR2 SFDVKD. The length of the CDR3 is 14 residues. V gave up 4 bases and J gave up 12 bases; unmatched junction bases: 8. The CDR3 protein is CATSDRTGGSVQFF. The CDR3 DNA follows: TGTGCCACCAGTGACCGGACAGGGGGTTCGGTGCAGTTCTTC.

In its sample, this clone was seen a few times. The chain carries TRBV4-3 and TRBJ1-5; 8 bases are a match to TRBD1. CDR3 size: 20 residues. Germline V gives CDR1 LGHNA, CDR2 YSLEER. The ends lost 0 bases at V and 2 bases at J; junction bases unmatched: 15. The CDR3 loop is CASSQDVGTGSIGGNQPQHF. The DNA of the CDR3 is TGCGCCAGCAGCCAAGATGTTGGGACAGGTTCTATAGGGGGCAATCAGCCCCAGCATTTT.

J is TRBJ1-2 and V is TRBV30; D uncertain. Germline V gene sequence: CDR1 GTSNPN, CDR2 SVGIG (reference sequence). CDR3 size: 16 residues. Trimming shortened V by 1 base and J by 0 bases, and 15 bases separated the two germline ends. The CDR3 here is CAWSALTEYPNYGYTF. Written as DNA, the CDR3 is TGTGCCTGGAGTGCGCTAACAGAGTACCCTAACTATGGCTACACCTTC.

CDR3 residues: CSVGERSGYTF. The DNA for the CDR3 is TGCAGCGTTGGGGAGCGATCTGGCTACACCTTC. V is TRBV29-1 and J is TRBJ1-2; no clear D. Germline CDR1 is SQVTM and CDR2 is ANQGSEA. V was shortened by 4 bases and J by 7 bases, with 10 bases between the two germline ends. The CDR3 is 11 amino acids.

The rearrangement uses TRBV4-3 and TRBJ2-1, with TRBD2 matching 7 bases. From germline, CDR1 is LGHNA and CDR2 YSLEER. The CDR3 runs 15 residues. V was pared by 4 bases and J by 0 bases, with 3 bases of the junction left unmatched. The CDR3 loop reads CASSRRENSYNEQFF. The CDR3 DNA reads TGCGCCAGCAGCCGGCGGGAGAACTCCTACAATGAGCAGTTCTTC.

CDR3 nucleotides: TGTGCCGCGGGCCGGTTTTGGTCTGGAAACACCATATATTTT. Translating gives CAAGRFWSGNTIYF. The rearrangement links TRBV28 to TRBJ1-3; D unresolved. Germline CDR1 and CDR2: MDHEN and SYDVKM. Trimming took 11 bases from V and 1 from J, leaving 15 bases between them. The CDR3 extends over 14 amino acids. The full variable domain, rest sourced from reference TRBV28 and TRBJ1-3, is DVKVTQSSRYLVKRTGEKVFLECVQDMDHENMFWYRQDPGLGLRLIYFSYDVKMKEKGDIPEGYSVSREKKERFSLILESASTNQTSMYLCAAGRFWSGNTIYFGEGSWLTVV.

This clone came up once. The chain carries TRBV4-3 and TRBJ2-2; 10 bases agree with TRBD1. The CDR3 sequence is 16 residues long. Germline CDR1 LGHNA, CDR2 YSLEER. J gave up 7 bases and V 3 bases, and 8 bases lay outside the gene matches. CDR3 region: CASSQGGQGISGELFF. The CDR3 coding sequence is TGCGCCAGCAGCCAGGGGGGACAGGGGATAAGCGGGGAGCTGTTTTTT.

This sequence joins TRBV9 and TRBJ2-3, with D possibly matching TRBD2 (6 bases). V was clipped by 3 bases and J by 1 base, with 15 bases between them. This CDR3 is 16 amino acids long. CDR1 and CDR2 (germline): SGDLS, YYNGEE. The CDR3 reads CASSEKAGGGTDTQYF. The CDR3 DNA reads TGTGCCAGCAGCGAGAAGGCCGGGGGAGGCACAGATACGCAGTATTTT.

This rearrangement joins TRBV18 to TRBJ1-6; no clear D. Germline V gene lookup returns CDR1 KGHSH and CDR2 LQKENI. The CDR3 has 12 residues. V was trimmed by 0 bases and J by 7 bases, leaving 1 base between them. The DNA of the CDR3 is TGTGCCAGCTCACCACCGAATTCACCCCTCCACTTT. Its translation is CASSPPNSPLHF.

V is TRBV29-1 and J is TRBJ2-7, with 9 bases identical to TRBD2. CDR1 is SQVTM, CDR2 ANQGSEA, per germline. Losses at the gene ends were 4 bases for V and 6 bases for J; bases not matched to a gene: 4. This CDR3 has 12 amino acids. CDR3 sequence reads: CSVVSGGSEQYF. The CDR3 DNA reads TGCAGCGTTGTTAGCGGGGGAAGCGAGCAGTACTTC.

With regard to this clone: Additional DNA sequences in this sample encode the identical CDR3. The chain combines TRBV18 with TRBJ2-3; 7 nucleotides agree with TRBD2. The CDR3 has 15 amino acids. The germline gives CDR1 KGHSH, CDR2 LQKENI. With V trimmed by 3 bases and J by 1 base, 4 bases remained unmatched. CDR3 sequence: CASSPRRGGTDTQYF. Here the CDR3 DNA reads TGTGCCAGCTCACCGAGACGGGGGGGCACAGATACGCAGTATTTT.

This sequence joins TRBV12-3 or TRBV12-4 and TRBJ1-6, with a weak D call TRBD1 (6 bases). V was cut by 5 bases and J by 15 bases, with 17 bases left in between. This CDR3 comprises 13 residues. CDR3 in DNA: TGTGCCAGCAGTCGAGCCCCAGGGGACCACCTCCACTTT. This encodes CASSRAPGDHLHF.

The rearrangement links TRBV3-1 (or the pseudogene TRBV3-2) to TRBJ1-5, with D possibly matching TRBD1 (6 bases). This CDR3 spans 15 amino acids. CDR1 is LGHDT and CDR2 is YNNKEL in the germline V gene (reference sequence). Trimming shortened V by 1 base and J by 3 bases, and 10 bases separated the two germline ends. Written as DNA, the CDR3 is TGTGCCAGCAGCCAAGCGAGGGGGTTCAATCAGCCCCAGCATTTT. Amino acid sequence: CASSQARGFNQPQHF.

The CDR3 loop is CASSEDRGEDEQYF. DNA of the CDR3: TGTGCCAGCAGTGAAGACAGGGGTGAGGACGAGCAGTACTTC. The chain recombines TRBV28 with TRBJ2-7, with 8 bases identical to TRBD1. V shed 5 bases, J shed 5 bases, and the junction held 8 bases outside the gene matches. The germline CDR1 and CDR2 sequences are MDHEN and SYDVKM. CDR3 length equals 14 residues.

The V call is TRBV5-4, the J call TRBJ1-1; 7 bases are a match to TRBD1. Germline V gene lookup returns CDR1 SGHNT and CDR2 YYREEE (reference sequence). V shed 3 bases and J 0 bases; nucleotides not matched to a gene: 5. The CDR3 loop spans 15 amino acids. The CDR3 loop is CASSSDRTMNTEAFF. CDR3 bases: TGTGCCAGCAGCTCGGACAGGACTATGAACACTGAAGCTTTCTTT.

The table lists this clone with a count of one. The rearrangement links TRBV28 to TRBJ2-2, with 7 bases that match TRBD2. Germline-derived CDR1 and CDR2 are MDHEN and SYDVKM. The CDR3 sequence is 17 residues long. V lost 7 bases, J lost 3 bases, and 14 bases stayed unmatched. CDR3 region: CASTPPLYGGYTGELFF. The CDR3, as DNA: TGTGCCAGCACCCCACCCTTGTACGGGGGGTACACCGGGGAGCTGTTTTTT.

V gene TRBV7-6 combines with J gene TRBJ2-7; D remains ambiguous. Deletions cut 1 base from V and 2 bases from J, with 9 bases between. CDR3 length equals 14 residues. The germline V gene encodes CDR1 SGHVS and CDR2 FNYEAQ. The CDR3: CASSLGGTTYEQYF. The CDR3 DNA reads as TGTGCCAGCAGCTTAGGCGGCACCACCTACGAGCAGTACTTC.